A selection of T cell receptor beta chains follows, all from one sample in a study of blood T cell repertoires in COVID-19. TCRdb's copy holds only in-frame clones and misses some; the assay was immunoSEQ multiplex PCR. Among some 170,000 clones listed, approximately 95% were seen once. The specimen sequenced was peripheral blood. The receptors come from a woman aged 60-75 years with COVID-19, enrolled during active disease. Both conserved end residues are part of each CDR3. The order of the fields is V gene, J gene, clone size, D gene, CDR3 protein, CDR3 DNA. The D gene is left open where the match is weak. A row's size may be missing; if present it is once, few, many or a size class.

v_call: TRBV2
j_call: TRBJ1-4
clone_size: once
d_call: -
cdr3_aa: CASSDRDNEKLFF
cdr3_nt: TGTGCCAGCAGTGACAGGGATAATGAAAAACTGTTTTTT

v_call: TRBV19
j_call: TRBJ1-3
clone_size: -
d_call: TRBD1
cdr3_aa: CASTRDREVSGNTIYF
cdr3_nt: TGTGCCAGTACCCGAGACAGGGAGGTCTCTGGAAACACCATATATTTT

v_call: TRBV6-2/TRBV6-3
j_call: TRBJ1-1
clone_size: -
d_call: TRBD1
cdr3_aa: CASSYISGGRDTEAFF
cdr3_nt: TGTGCCAGCAGTTACATCTCAGGGGGCCGGGACACTGAAGCTTTCTTT

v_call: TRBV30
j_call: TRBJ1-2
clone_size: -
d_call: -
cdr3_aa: CAWSLLRFYGYTF
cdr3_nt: TGTGCCTGGTCTCTACTGAGGTTCTATGGCTACACCTTC

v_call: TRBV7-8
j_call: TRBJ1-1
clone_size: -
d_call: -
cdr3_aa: CASSHTGGAFF
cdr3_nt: TGTGCCAGCAGCCACACGGGGGGAGCTTTCTTT

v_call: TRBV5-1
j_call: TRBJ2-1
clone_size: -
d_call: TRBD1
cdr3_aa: CASSLIDPGQIYNEQFF
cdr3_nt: TGCGCCAGCAGCCTTATTGATCCGGGACAGATCTACAATGAGCAGTTCTTC

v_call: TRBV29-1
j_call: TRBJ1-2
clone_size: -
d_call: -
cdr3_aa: CSGFEGGGYTF
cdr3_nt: TGCAGCGGGTTCGAGGGCGGCGGCTACACCTTC

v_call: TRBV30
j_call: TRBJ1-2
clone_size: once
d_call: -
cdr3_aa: CAWSVQYYGYTF
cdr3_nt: TGTGCCTGGAGTGTACAATATTATGGCTACACCTTC

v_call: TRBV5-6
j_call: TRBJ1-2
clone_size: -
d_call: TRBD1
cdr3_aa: CASSSTGGLGGYTF
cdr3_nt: TGTGCCAGCAGCTCGACAGGGGGGTTGGGTGGCTACACCTTC

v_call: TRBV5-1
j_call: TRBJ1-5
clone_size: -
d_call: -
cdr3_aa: CASSLEARGSGNQPQHF
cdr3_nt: TGCGCCAGCAGCTTGGAAGCCAGGGGATCGGGCAATCAGCCCCAGCATTTT

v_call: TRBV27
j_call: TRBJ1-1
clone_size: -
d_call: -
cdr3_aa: CASRPGLYDQHTEAFF
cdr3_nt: TGTGCCAGCAGACCCGGACTCTACGACCAGCACACTGAAGCTTTCTTT

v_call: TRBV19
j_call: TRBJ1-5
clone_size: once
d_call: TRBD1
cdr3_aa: CASSTGVRGRISNQPQHF
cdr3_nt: TGTGCCAGTAGTACAGGGGTAAGGGGGCGTATTAGCAATCAGCCCCAGCATTTT

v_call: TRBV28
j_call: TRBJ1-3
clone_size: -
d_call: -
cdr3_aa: CASKPGGTISGNTIYF
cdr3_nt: TGTGCCAGCAAACCCGGGGGGACCATCTCTGGAAACACCATATATTTT

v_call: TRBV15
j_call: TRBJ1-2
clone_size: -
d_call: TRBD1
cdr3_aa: CATSREGRGYGYTF
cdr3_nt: TGTGCCACCAGCAGAGAGGGCAGGGGGTATGGCTACACCTTC

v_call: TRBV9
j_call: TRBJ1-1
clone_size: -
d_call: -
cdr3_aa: CASTVGTGVNTEAFF
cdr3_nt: TGTGCCAGCACTGTGGGTACGGGGGTAAACACTGAAGCTTTCTTT

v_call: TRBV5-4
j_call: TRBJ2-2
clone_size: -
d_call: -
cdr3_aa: CASSLKTYANTGELFF
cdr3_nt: TGTGCCAGCAGCTTAAAAACCTACGCGAACACCGGGGAGCTGTTTTTT

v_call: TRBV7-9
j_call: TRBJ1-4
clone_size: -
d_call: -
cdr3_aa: CASSSVTNEKLFF
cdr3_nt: TGTGCCAGCAGCTCAGTGACTAATGAAAAACTGTTTTTT

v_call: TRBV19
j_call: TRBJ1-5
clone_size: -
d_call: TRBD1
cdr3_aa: CASSIWDRSNQPQHF
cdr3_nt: TGTGCCAGTAGTATATGGGACAGAAGCAATCAGCCCCAGCATTTT

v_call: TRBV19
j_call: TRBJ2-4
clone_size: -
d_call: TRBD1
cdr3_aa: CASSHPRTGKAKNIQYF
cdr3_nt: TGTGCCAGTAGTCATCCCCGGACAGGGAAGGCCAAAAACATTCAGTACTTC

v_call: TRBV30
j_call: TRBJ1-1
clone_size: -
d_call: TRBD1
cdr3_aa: CAWSPNRGRAFF
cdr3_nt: TGTGCCTGGAGCCCAAACAGGGGTAGGGCTTTCTTT

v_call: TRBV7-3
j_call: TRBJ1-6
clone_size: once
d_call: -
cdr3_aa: CASSSSYNSPLHF
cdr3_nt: TGTGCCAGCAGCTCGTCCTATAATTCACCCCTCCACTTT

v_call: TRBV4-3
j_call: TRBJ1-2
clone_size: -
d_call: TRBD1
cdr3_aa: CASSQVATGRGGYTF
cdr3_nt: TGCGCCAGCAGCCAAGTGGCGACAGGGCGGGGTGGCTACACCTTC

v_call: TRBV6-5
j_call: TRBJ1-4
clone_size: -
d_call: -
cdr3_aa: CASTENWGKDEKLFF
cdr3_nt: TGTGCCAGCACCGAAAATTGGGGCAAGGATGAAAAACTGTTTTTT

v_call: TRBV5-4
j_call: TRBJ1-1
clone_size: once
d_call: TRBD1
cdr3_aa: CASSLGGDSVLREAFF
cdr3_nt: TGTGCCAGCAGCCTCGGGGGGGACAGTGTCCTCCGTGAAGCTTTCTTT

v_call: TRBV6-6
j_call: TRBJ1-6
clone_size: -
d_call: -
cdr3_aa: CASSDEGSPLHF
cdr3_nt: TGTGCCAGCAGCGACGAGGGTTCACCCCTCCACTTT

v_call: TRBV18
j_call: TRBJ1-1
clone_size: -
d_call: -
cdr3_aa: CASSPIPAGGGTEAFF
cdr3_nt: TGTGCCAGCTCACCAATCCCGGCCGGGGGAGGCACTGAAGCTTTCTTT

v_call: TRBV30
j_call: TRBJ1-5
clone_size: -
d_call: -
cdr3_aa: CAWNQDNGQPQHF
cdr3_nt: TGTGCCTGGAACCAGGATAACGGTCAGCCCCAGCATTTT

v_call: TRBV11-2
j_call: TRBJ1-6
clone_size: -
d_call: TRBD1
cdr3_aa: CASSLGQGAYNSPLHF
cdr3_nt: TGTGCCAGCAGCTTAGGACAGGGGGCTTATAATTCACCCCTCCACTTT

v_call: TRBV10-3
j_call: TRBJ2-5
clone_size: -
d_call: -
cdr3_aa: CAISESAGVETQYF
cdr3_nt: TGTGCCATCAGTGAGTCCGCAGGGGTCGAGACCCAGTACTTC

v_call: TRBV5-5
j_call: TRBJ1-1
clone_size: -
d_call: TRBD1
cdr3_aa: CASSLTGMTGTLNTEAFF
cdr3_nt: TGTGCCAGCAGCTTGACGGGGATGACAGGGACTCTGAACACTGAAGCTTTCTTT

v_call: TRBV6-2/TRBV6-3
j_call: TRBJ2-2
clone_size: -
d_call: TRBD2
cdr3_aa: CASSLPSGFHTGELFF
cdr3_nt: TGTGCCAGCAGTTTACCTAGCGGGTTCCACACCGGGGAGCTGTTTTTT

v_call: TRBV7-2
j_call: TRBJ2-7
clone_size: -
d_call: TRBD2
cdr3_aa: CASSLGLAGGKQYF
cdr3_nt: TGTGCCAGCAGCTTAGGTCTAGCGGGGGGTAAGCAGTACTTC

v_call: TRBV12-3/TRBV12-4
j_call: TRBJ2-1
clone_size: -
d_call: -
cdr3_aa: CASTTAVAGEQFF
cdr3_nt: TGTGCCAGCACTACTGCTGTGGCGGGTGAGCAGTTCTTC

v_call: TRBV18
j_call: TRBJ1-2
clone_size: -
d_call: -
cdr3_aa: CASSPQQGHSGGYTF
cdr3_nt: TGTGCCAGCTCACCACAACAGGGCCATTCAGGCGGCTACACCTTC

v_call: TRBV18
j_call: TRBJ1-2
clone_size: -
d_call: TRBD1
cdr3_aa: CASSPPTGRPKSYYGYTF
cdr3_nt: TGTGCCAGCTCACCACCGACAGGGAGGCCAAAATCGTATTATGGATACACCTTC

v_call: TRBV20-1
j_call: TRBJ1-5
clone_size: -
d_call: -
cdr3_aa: CSASQGQGNQPQHF
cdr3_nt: TGCAGTGCTAGTCAGGGGCAGGGCAATCAGCCCCAGCATTTT

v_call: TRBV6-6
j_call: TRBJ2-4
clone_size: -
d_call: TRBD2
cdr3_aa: CASSYGGRGRGIQYF
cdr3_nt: TGTGCCAGCAGTTACGGGGGGAGGGGCAGAGGCATTCAGTACTTC

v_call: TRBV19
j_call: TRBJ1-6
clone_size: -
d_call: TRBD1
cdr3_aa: CASTGGSYNSPLHF
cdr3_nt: TGTGCCAGCACAGGGGGCTCCTATAATTCACCCCTCCACTTT

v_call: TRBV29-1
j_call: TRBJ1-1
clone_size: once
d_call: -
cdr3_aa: CSVVGRNMNTEAFF
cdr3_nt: TGCAGCGTTGTGGGCAGGAACATGAACACTGAAGCTTTCTTT

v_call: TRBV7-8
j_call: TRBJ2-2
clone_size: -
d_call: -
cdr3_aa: CASSLAGAGELFF
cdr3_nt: TGTGCCAGCAGCTTAGCCGGGGCCGGGGAGCTGTTTTTT